This T cell receptor (beta chain) derives from a study of blood T cell repertoires in COVID-19. About the study: Both acute and convalescent COVID-19 samples were obtained from the United States, Italy and Spain.

With 0 bases removed from V and 5 bases from J, the gap between germline ends came to 7 bases. This CDR3 is built from 14 residues. In germline, CDR1 is MNHEY, CDR2 SVGAGI. Clones were read by immunoSEQ multiplex PCR, and TCRdb kept only the in-frame ones, dropping some. The profile covers 140,000 or so clones, with 88% appearing a single time and under 3% taken by the ten largest. Only a few counts were recorded for this clone. Seattle researchers signed up patients amid active infection and tracked them longitudinally. The rearrangement uses TRBV6-5 and TRBJ2-2; a possible D gene is TRBD1 (5 bases). The specimen sequenced was peripheral blood. The sequence came from a human donor with COVID-19, enrolled during active disease. The donor label of this sample is uncertain. In DNA form, the CDR3 reads TGTGCCAGCAGTTACTCGACAGCTACCGGGGAGCTGTTTTTT. Encoded protein: CASSYSTATGELFF.